This TCR beta chain was obtained from a study of shared clonotypes between healthy human individuals. Assay used: immunoSEQ multiplex PCR; TCRdb lists only in-frame clones, some missing. This table has under 1,900,000 clones, approximately 98.5% appearing once. With 4 bases removed from V and 4 bases from J, the gap between germline ends came to 12 bases. Per the germline V gene, CDR1 is SGHKS and CDR2 is YYEKEE (reference sequence). This CDR3 contains 14 residues. The chain employs TRBV5-5 and TRBJ1-5; weak D call: TRBD1 (5 bases). Material: naive CD4+ T cells sorted from blood. Subset of the sample: CD45RA+ positively selected. This TCR was sampled from a man younger than 45 in good health. The DNA for the CDR3 is TGTGCCAGCAGCCCTCTCAGGGCGAATCAGCCCCAGCATTTT. Protein sequence: CASSPLRANQPQHF.